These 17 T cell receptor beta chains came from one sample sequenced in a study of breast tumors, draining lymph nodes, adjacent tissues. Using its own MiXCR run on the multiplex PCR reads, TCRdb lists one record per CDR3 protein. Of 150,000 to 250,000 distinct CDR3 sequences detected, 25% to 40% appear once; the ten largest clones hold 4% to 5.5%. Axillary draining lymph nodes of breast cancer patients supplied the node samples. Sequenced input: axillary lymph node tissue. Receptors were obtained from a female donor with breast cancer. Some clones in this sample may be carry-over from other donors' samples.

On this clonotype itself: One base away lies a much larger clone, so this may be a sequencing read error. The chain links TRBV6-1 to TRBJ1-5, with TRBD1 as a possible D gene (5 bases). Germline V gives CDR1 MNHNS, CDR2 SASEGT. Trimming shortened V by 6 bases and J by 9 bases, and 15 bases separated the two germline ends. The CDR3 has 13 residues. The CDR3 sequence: CASRGINRLPQHF. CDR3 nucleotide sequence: TGTGCCAGCAGGGGGATCAACAGGCTGCCCCAGCATTTT.

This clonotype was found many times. The CDR3: CSAAGDRGLPYEQYF. Here the CDR3 DNA reads TGCAGTGCGGCTGGGGACAGGGGGCTACCCTACGAGCAGTACTTC. The chain uses TRBV20-1 and TRBJ2-7; TRBD1 matches 12 bases. From germline, CDR1 is DFQATT and CDR2 SNEGSKA (reference sequence). V lost 6 bases to trimming and J lost 2 bases; unmatched junction nucleotides: 8. The CDR3 is 15 amino acids.

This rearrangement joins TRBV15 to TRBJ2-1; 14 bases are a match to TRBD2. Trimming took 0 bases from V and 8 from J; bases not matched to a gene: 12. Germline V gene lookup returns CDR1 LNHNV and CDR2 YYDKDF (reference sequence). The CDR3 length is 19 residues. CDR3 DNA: TGTGCCACCAGCAGAGATCCCGGGACTAGCGGGAGTGGACAGTATGAGCAGTTCTTC. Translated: CATSRDPGTSGSGQYEQFF.

In DNA form, the CDR3 reads TGTGCCAGCAGCGCTCCGGGGACAGCGAACTCTGGGGCCAACGTCCTGACTTTC. Encoded protein: CASSAPGTANSGANVLTF. The rearrangement joins TRBV4-2 to TRBJ2-6, with 7 bases lining up with TRBD1. The J segment lost 0 bases and the V segment lost 5 bases, leaving 10 bases of the junction unmatched. Germline values: CDR1 LGHNA, CDR2 YNFKEQ. The CDR3 is made up of 18 amino acids.

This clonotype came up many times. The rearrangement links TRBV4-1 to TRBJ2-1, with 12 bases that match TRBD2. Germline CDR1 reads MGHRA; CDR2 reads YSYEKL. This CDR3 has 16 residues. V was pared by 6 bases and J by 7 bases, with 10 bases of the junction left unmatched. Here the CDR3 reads CASSHPTSGRSNEQFF. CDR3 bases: TGCGCCAGCAGTCACCCGACTAGCGGGAGATCTAATGAGCAGTTCTTC.

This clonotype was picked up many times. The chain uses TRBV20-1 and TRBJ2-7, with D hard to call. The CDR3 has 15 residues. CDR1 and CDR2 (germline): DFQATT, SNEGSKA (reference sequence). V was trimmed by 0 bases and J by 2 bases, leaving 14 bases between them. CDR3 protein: CSARDWRQETYEQYF. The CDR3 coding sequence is TGCAGTGCTAGAGATTGGCGGCAGGAAACCTACGAGCAGTACTTC.

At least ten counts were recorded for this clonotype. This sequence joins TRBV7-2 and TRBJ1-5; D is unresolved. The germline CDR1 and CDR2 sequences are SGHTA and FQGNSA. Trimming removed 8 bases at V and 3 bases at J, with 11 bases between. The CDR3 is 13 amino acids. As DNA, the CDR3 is TGTGCCAGCGGCTCGGCGTACAATCAGCCCCAGCATTTT. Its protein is CASGSAYNQPQHF.

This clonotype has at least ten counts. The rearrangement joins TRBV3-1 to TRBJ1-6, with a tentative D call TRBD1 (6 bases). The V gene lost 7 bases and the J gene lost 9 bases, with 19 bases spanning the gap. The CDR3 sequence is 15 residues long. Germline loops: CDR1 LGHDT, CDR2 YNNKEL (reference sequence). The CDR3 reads CASNLQGAGSSPLHF. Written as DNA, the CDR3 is TGTGCCAGCAACCTACAGGGAGCTGGTAGTTCACCCCTCCACTTT.

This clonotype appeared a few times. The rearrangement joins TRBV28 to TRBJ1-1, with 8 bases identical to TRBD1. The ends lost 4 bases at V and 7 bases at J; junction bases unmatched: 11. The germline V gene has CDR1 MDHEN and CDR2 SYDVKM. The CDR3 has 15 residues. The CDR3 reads CASSSMRGTGLEAFF. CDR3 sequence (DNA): TGTGCCAGCAGTTCGATGAGGGGGACAGGCCTTGAAGCTTTCTTT.

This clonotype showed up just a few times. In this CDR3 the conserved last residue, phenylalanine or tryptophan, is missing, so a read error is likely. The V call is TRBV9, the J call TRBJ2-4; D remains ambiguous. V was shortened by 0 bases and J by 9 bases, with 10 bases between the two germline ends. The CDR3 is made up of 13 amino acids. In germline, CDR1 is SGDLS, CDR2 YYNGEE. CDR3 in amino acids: CASSVGGGSIQYS. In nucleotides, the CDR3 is TGTGCCAGCAGCGTAGGAGGCGGTAGCATTCAGTACTCC.

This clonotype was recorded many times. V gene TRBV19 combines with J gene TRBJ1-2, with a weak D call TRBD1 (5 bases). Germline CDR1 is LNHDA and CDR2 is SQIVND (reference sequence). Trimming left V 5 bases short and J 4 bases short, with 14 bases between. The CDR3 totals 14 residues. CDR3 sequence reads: CASSGGADSYGYTF. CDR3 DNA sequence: TGTGCCAGTAGTGGAGGGGCCGATAGCTATGGCTACACCTTC.

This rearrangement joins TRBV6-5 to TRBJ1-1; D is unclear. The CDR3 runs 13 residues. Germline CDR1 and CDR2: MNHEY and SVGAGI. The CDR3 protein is CATQTWRNTEAFF. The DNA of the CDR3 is TGTGCGACGCAAACGTGGCGTAACACTGAAGCTTTCTTT.

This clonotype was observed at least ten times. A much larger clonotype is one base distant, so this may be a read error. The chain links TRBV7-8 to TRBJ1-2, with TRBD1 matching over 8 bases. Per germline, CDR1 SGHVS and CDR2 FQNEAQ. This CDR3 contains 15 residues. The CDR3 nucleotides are TGTGCCAGCAGCCCACGGACAGGGAGTAACTATGGCTACCCCTTC. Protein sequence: CASSPRTGSNYGYPF.

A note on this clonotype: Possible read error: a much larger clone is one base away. CDR3 in amino acids: CAWSAPHSGSYNEQFF. CDR3 coding DNA: TGTGCCTGGAGTGCCCCGCATAGCGGGTCCTACAATGAGCAGTTCTTC. The chain employs TRBV30 and TRBJ2-1; 7 bases fit TRBD2. The CDR3 contains 16 residues. V was pared by 1 base and J by 1 base, with 7 bases of the junction left unmatched. From germline, CDR1 is GTSNPN and CDR2 SVGIG (reference sequence).

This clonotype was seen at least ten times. CDR3 protein: CATTADLPRTF. CDR3 DNA sequence: TGTGCCACCACCGCTGACCTTCCTAGGACCTTC. The chain carries TRBV7-9 and TRBJ1-2; D unclear. The V end lost 10 bases, the J end lost 14 bases, and 20 bases lay between the germline ends. The germline V gene encodes CDR1 SEHNR and CDR2 FQNEAQ (reference sequence). The CDR3 consists of 11 residues.

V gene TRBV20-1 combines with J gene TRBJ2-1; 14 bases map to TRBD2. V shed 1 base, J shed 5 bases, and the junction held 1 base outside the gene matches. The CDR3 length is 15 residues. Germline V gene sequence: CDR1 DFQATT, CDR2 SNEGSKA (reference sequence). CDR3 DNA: TGCAGTGCTAGAGGACTAGCGGGGGGGCACAATGAGCAGTTCTTC. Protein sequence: CSARGLAGGHNEQFF.

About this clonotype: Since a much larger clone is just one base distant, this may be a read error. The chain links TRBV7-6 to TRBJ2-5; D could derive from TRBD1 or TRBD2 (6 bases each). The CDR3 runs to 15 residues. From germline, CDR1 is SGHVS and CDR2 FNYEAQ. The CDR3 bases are TGTGCCAGCAGCTTAGGGGTGGGGGGCCAAGAGACCCAGCACTTC. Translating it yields CASSLGVGGQETQHF.